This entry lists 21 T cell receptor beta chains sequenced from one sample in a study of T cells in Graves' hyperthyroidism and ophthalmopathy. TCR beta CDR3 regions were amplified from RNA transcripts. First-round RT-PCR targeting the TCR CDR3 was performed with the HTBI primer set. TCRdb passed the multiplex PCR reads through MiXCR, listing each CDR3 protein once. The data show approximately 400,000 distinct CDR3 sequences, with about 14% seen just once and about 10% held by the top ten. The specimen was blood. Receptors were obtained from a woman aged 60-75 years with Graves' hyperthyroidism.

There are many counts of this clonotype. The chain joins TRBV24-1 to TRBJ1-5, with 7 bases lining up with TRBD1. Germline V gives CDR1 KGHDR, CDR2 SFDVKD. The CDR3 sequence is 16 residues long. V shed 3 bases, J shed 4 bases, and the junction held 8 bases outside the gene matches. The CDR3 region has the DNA TGTGCCACCAGTGATCCCCGACAGGGCGAAAATCAGCCCCAGCATTTT. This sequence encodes CATSDPRQGENQPQHF.

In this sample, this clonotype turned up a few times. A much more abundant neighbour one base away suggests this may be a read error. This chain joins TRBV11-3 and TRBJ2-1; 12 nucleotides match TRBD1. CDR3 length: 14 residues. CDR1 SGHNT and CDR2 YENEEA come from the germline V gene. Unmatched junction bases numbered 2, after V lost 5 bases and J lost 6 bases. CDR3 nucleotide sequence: TGTGCCAGCAGCGGGACAGGGGGCTCCAATGAGCAGTTCTTC. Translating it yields CASSGTGGSNEQFF.

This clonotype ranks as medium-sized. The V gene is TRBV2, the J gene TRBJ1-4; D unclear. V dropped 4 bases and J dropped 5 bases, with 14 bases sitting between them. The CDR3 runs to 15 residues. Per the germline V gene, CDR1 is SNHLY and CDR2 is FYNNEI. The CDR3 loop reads CASSVRPGGNEKLFF. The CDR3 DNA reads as TGTGCCAGCAGTGTAAGACCGGGCGGCAATGAAAAACTGTTTTTT.

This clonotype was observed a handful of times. The CDR3 spells CASSKIGTGILYSNQPQHF. The CDR3 bases are TGTGCCAGTAGTAAGATCGGGACAGGAATTTTATACAGCAATCAGCCCCAGCATTTT. The V call is TRBV19, the J call TRBJ1-5, with 8 bases aligning to TRBD1. The CDR3 has 19 amino acids. J gave up 1 base and V 4 bases, and 15 bases lay outside the gene matches. Germline V gene data show CDR1 as LNHDA and CDR2 as SQIVND (reference sequence).

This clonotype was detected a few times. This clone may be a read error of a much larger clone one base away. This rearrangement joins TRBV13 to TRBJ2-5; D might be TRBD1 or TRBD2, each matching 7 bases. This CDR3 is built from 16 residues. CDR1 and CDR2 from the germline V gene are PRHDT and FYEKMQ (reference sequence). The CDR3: CASSLVTGGQQEAQYF. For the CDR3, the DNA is TGTGCCAGCAGCTTAGTTACGGGGGGACAGCAAGAGGCCCAGTACTTC.

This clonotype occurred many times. The CDR3 reads CATSDPTQGGPQETQYF. For the CDR3, the DNA is TGTGCCACCAGTGATCCAACACAGGGTGGTCCCCAAGAGACCCAGTACTTC. V gene TRBV24-1 combines with J gene TRBJ2-5; D might be TRBD1 (6 bases). There are 17 residues in the CDR3. Germline V gives CDR1 KGHDR, CDR2 SFDVKD. V lost 3 bases to trimming and J lost 1 base, with 17 bases between them.

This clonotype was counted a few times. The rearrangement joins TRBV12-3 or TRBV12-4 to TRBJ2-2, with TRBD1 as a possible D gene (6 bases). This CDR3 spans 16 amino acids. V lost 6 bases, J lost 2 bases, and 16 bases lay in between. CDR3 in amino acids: CASSRTGTSNTGELFF. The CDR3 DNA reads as TGTGCCAGCAGCCGTACCGGGACATCCAACACCGGGGAGCTGTTTTTT.

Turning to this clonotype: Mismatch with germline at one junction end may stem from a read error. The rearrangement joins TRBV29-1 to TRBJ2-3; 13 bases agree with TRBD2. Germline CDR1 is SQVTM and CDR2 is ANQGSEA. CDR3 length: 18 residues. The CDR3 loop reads CSVKDRGLGLAGPDTQYF. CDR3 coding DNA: TGCAGCGTTAAAGACAGGGGGCTGGGACTAGCGGGACCAGATACGCAGTATTTT.

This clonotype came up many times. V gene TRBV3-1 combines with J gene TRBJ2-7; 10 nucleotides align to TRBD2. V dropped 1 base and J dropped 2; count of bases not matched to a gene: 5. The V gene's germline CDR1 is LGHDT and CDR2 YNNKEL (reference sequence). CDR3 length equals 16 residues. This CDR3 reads CASSQATSGNTYEQYF. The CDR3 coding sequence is TGTGCCAGCAGCCAAGCTACTAGCGGGAACACCTACGAGCAGTACTTC.

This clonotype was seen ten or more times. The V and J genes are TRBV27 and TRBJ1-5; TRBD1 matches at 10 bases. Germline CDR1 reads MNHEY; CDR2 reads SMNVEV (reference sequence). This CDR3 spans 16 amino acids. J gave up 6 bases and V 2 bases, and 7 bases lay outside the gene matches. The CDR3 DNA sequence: TGTGCCAGCAGTTTAATCTTTGGGACAGGGGCTCAGCCCCAGCATTTT. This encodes CASSLIFGTGAQPQHF.

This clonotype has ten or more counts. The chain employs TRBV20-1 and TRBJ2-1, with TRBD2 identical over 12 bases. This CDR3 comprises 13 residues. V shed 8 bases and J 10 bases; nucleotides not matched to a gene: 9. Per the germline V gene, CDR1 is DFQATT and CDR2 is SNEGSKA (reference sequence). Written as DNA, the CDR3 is TGCAGTACTCTAGCGGGAGGGGTCGGCGAGCAGTTCTTC. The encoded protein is CSTLAGGVGEQFF.

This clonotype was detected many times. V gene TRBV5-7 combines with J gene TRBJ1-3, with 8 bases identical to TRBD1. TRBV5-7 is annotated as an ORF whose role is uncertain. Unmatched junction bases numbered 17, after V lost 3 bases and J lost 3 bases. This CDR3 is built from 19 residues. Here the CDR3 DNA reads TGTGCCAGCAGCTCCACCCCCAAAGAACAGGGGGAGGGTGGAAACACCATATATTTT. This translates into CASSSTPKEQGEGGNTIYF.

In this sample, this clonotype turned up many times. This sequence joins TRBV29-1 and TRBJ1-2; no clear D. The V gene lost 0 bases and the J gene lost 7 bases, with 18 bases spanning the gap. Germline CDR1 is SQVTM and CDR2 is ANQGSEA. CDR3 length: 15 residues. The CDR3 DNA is TGCAGCGTTGAAGATCTTGTCGGGCTCGGTGGTGGCTACACCTTC. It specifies CSVEDLVGLGGGYTF.

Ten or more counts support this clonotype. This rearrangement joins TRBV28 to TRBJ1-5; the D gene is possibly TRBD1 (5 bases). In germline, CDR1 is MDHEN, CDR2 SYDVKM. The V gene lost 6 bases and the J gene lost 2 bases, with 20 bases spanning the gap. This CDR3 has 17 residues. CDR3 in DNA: TGTGCCAGCAGCCCCGGGACTTTCCTCCGGGGCAATCAGCCCCAGCATTTT. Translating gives CASSPGTFLRGNQPQHF.

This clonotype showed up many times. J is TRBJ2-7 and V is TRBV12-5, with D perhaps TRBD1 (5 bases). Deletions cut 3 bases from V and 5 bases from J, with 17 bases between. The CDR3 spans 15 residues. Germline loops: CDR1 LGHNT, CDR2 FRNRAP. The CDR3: CASGFAPGGAHEQYF. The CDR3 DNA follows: TGTGCTAGTGGTTTTGCCCCCGGTGGGGCCCACGAGCAGTACTTC.

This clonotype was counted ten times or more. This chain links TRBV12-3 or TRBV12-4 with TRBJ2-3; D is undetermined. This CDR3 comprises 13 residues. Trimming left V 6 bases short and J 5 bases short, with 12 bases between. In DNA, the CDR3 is TGTGCCAGCAGAGCCCCAGGAGAAGATACGCAGTATTTT. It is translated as CASRAPGEDTQYF.

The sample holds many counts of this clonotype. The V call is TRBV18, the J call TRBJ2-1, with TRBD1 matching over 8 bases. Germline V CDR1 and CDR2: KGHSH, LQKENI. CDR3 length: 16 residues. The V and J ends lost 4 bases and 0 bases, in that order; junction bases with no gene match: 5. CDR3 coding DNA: TGTGCCAGCTCACATCCGGACAGGGTCTCCTACAATGAGCAGTTCTTC. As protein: CASSHPDRVSYNEQFF.

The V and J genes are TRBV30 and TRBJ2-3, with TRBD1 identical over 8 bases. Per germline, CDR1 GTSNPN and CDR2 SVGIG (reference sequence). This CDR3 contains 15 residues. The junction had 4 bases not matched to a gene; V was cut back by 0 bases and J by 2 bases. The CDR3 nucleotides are TGTGCCTGGAGTGTGGCAGGGGGCTTCACAGATACGCAGTATTTT. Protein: CAWSVAGGFTDTQYF. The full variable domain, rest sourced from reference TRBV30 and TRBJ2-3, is SQTIHQWPATLVQPVGSPLSLECTVEGTSNPNLYWYRQAAGRGLQLLFYSVGIGQISSEVPQNLSASRPQDRQFILSSKKLLLSDSGFYLCAWSVAGGFTDTQYFGPGTRLTVL.

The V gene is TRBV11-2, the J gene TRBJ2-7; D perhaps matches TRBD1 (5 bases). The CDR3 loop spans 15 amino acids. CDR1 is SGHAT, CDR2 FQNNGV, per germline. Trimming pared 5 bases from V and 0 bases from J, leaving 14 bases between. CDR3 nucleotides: TGTGCCAGCAGCCGGTACAGGCTAAGCTCCTACGAGCAGTACTTC. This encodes CASSRYRLSSYEQYF.

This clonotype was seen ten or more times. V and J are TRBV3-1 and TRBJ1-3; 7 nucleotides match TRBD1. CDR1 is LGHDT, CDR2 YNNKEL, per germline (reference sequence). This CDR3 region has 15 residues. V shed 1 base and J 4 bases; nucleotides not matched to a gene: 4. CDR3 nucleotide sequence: TGTGCCAGCAGCCAAGGACAGGGTGACGGAAACACCATATATTTT. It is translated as CASSQGQGDGNTIYF.

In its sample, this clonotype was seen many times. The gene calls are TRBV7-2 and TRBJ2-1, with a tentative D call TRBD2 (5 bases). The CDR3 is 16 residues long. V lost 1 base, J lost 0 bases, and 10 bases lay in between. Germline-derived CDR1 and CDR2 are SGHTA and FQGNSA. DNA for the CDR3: TGTGCCAGCAGCTTAGGGAGGAGGAGCTCCTACAATGAGCAGTTCTTC. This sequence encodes CASSLGRRSSYNEQFF.